The clone carrying this T cell receptor beta chain occurred many times. Its specificity is not known. The sample comes from a study of T cells in Graves' hyperthyroidism and ophthalmopathy. The germline V gene has CDR1 SGHNT and CDR2 YENEEA. Trimming shortened V by 5 bases and J by 4 bases, and 9 bases separated the two germline ends. This CDR3 contains 13 residues. Subjects aged 18 to 65 presented with newly diagnosed hyperthyroidism of less than 2 months' duration. For the diagnoses, clinical symptoms, serum thyroxine and TRAb, thyroid ultrasound and orbital computed tomography were used. Study-wide results and limits: The model foresaw ophthalmopathy a median roughly 6 months prior to onset.

TCR beta CDR3 regions were amplified from RNA transcripts. The primer set for the first-round RT-PCR of the TCR CDR3 was HTBI. TCRdb used MiXCR to reprocess the multiplex PCR reads, holding one entry per CDR3 protein. The sample contains 250,000 or so distinct CDR3 sequences, roughly 15% of which appear only once. This TCR was sampled from a woman in her forties with Graves' hyperthyroidism that later progressed to Graves' ophthalmopathy. The J gene is TRBJ1-3, the V gene TRBV11-3; no definite D call. The specimen was blood. The DNA for the CDR3 is TGTGCCAGCAGCCTCGATCACGGAAACACCATATATTTT. It yields the protein CASSLDHGNTIYF. Based on the CDR3 plus reference TRBV11-3 and TRBJ1-3, the full variable domain is EAGVVQSPRYKIIEKKQPVAFWCNPISGHNTLYWYLQNLGQGPELLIRYENEEAVDDSQLPKDRFSAERLKGVDSTLKIQPAELGDSAVYLCASSLDHGNTIYFGEGSWLTVV.